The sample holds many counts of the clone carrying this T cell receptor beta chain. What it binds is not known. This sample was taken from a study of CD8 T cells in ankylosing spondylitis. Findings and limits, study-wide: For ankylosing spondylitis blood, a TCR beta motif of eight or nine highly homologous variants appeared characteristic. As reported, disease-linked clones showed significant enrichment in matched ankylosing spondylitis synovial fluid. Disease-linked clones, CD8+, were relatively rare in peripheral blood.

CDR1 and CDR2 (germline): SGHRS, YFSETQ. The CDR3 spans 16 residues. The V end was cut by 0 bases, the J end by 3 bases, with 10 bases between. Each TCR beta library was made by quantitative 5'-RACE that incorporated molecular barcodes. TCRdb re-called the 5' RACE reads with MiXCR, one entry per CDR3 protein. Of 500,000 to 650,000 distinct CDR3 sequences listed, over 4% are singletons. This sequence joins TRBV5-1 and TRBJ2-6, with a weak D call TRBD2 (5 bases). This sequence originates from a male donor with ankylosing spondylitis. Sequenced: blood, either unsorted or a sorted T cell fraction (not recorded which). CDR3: CASSLVGEYGANVLTF. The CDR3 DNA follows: TGCGCCAGCAGCTTGGTTGGGGAGTATGGGGCCAACGTCCTGACTTTC.